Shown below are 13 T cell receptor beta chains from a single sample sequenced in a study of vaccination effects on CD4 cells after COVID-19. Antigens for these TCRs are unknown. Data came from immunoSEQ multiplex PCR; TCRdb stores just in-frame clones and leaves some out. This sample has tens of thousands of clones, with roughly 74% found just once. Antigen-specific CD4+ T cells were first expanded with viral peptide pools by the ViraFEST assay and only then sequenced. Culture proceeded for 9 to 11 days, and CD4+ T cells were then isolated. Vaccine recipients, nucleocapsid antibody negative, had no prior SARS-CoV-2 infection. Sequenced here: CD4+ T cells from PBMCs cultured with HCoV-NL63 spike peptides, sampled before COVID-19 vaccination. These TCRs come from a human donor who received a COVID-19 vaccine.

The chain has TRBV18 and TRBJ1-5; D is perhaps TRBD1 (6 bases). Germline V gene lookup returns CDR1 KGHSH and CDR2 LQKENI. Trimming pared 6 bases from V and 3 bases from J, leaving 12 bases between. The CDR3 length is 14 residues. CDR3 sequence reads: CASSHGQHNQPQHF. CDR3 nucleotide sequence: TGTGCCAGCTCCCACGGACAGCACAATCAGCCCCAGCATTTT.

In DNA, the CDR3 is TGTGCCAGCAGCCAAGAAAGGACCATTAGGAGGGCTGACTCAACGGGACAGAGGAACACTGAAGCTTTCTTT. It encodes CASSQERTIRRADSTGQRNTEAFF. V and J are TRBV4-2 and TRBJ1-1; 7 positions match TRBD1. This CDR3 is 24 amino acids long. Trimming removed 0 bases from V and 1 base from J; junction bases left unmatched: 29. Per the germline V gene, CDR1 is LGHNA and CDR2 is YNFKEQ.

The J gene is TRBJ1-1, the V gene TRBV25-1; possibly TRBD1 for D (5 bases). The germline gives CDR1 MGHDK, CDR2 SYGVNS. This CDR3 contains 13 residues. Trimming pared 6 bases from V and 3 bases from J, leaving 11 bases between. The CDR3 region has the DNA TGTGCCAGCAGCGACGGACACCACACTGAAGCTTTCTTT. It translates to CASSDGHHTEAFF. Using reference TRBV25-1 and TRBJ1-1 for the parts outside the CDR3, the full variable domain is EADIYQTPRYLVIGTGKKITLECSQTMGHDKMYWYQQDPGMELHLIHYSYGVNSTEKGDLSSESTVSRIRTEHFPLTLESARPSHTSQYLCASSDGHHTEAFFGQGTRLTVV.

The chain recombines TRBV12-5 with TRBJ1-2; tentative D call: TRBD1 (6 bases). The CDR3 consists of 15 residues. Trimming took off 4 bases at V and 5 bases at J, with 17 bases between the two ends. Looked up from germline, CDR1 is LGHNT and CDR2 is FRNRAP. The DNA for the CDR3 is TGTGCTAGTGGTTCAACAGGGCTCCGGGGGTATGGCTACACCTTC. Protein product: CASGSTGLRGYGYTF.

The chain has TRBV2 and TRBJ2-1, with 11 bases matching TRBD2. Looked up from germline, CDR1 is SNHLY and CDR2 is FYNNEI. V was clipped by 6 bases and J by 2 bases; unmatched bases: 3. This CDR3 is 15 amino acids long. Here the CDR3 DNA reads TGTGCCAGCAGCGATAGCGGGGGGGCCTACAATGAGCAGTTCTTC. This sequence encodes CASSDSGGAYNEQFF.

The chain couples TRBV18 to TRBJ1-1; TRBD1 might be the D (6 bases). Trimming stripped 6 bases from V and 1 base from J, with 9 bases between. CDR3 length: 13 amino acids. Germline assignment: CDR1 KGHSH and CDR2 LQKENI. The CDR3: CASSWGQNTEAFF. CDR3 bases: TGTGCCAGCTCGTGGGGACAGAACACTGAAGCTTTCTTT. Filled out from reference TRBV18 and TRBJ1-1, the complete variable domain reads NAGVMQNPRHLVRRRGQEARLRCSPMKGHSHVYWYRQLPEEGLKFMVYLQKENIIDESGMPKERFSAEFPKEGPSILRIQQVVRGDSAAYFCASSWGQNTEAFFGQGTRLTVV.

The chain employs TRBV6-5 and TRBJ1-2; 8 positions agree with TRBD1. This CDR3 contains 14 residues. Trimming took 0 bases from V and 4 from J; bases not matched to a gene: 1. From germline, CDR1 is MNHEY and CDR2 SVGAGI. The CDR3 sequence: CASSYSGQVYGYTF. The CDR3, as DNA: TGTGCCAGCAGTTACTCGGGACAGGTCTATGGCTACACCTTC.

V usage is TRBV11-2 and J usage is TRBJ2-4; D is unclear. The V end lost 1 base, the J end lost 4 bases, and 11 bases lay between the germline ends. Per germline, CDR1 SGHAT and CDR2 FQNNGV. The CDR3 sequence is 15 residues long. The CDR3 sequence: CASSLVESLKNIQYF. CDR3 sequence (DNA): TGTGCCAGCAGCTTAGTAGAGAGCCTAAAAAACATTCAGTACTTC.

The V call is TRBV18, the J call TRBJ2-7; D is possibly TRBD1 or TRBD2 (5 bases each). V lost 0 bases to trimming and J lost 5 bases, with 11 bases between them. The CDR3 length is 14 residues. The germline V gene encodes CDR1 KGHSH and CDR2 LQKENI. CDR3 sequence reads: CASSPPAGTHEQYF. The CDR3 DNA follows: TGTGCCAGCTCACCACCAGCCGGGACCCACGAGCAGTACTTC.

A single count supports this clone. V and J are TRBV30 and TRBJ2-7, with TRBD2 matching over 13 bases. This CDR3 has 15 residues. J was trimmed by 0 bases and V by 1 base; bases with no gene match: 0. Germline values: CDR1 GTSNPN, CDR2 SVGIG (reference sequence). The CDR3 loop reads CAWSGTSGGSYEQYF. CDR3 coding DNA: TGTGCCTGGAGTGGGACTAGCGGGGGCTCCTACGAGCAGTACTTC. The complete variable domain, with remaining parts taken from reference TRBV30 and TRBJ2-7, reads SQTIHQWPATLVQPVGSPLSLECTVEGTSNPNLYWYRQAAGRGLQLLFYSVGIGQISSEVPQNLSASRPQDRQFILSSKKLLLSDSGFYLCAWSGTSGGSYEQYFGPGTRLTVT.

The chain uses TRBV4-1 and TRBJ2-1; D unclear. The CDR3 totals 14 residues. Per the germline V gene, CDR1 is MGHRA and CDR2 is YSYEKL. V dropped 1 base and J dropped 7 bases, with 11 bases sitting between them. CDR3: CASSQVVNRNEQFF. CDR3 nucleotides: TGCGCCAGCAGCCAAGTTGTGAACAGAAATGAGCAGTTCTTC.

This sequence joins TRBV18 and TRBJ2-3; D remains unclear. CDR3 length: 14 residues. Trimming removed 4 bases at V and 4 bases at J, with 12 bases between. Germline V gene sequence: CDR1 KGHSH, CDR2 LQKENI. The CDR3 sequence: CASSQNQAADTQYF. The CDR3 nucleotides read TGTGCCAGCTCACAAAATCAGGCCGCAGATACGCAGTATTTT.

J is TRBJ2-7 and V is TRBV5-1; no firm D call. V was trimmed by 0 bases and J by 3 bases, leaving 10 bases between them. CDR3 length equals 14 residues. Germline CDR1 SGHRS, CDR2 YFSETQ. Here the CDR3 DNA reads TGCGCCAGCAGCTTGGCAGGTACCAACTACGAGCAGTACTTC. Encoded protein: CASSLAGTNYEQYF.